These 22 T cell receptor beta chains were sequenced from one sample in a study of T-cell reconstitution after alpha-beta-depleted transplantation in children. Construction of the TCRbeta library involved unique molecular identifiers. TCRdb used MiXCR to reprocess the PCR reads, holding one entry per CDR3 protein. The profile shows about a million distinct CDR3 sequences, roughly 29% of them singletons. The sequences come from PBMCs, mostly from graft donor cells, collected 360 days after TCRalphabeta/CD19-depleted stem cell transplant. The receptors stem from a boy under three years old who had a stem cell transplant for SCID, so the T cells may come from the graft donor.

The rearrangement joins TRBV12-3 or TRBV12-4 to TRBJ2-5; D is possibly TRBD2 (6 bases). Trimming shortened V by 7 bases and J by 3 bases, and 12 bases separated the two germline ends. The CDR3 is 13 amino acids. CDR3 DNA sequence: TGTGCCAGCACGCCAGCGGGTAAAGAGACCCAGTACTTC. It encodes CASTPAGKETQYF.

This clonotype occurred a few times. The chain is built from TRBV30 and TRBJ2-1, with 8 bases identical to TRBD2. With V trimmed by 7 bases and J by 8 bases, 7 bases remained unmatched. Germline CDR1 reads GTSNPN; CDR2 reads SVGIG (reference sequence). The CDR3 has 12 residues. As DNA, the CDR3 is TGTGCCTTCCGGACTAGCCCCCATGAGCAGTTCTTC. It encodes CAFRTSPHEQFF.

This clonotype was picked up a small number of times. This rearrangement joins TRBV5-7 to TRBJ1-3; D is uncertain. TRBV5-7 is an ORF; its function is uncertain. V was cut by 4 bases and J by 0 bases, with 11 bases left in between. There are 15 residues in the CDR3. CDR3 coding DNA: TGTGCCAGCAGCCCTCTAATGAGCTCTGGAAACACCATATATTTT. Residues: CASSPLMSSGNTIYF.

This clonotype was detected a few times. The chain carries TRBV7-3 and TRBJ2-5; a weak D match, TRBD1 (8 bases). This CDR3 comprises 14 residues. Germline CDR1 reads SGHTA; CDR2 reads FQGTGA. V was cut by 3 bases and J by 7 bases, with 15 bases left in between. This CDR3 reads CASSFGNRGGTQYF. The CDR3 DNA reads TGTGCCAGCAGCTTCGGGAACAGGGGGGGGACCCAGTACTTC.

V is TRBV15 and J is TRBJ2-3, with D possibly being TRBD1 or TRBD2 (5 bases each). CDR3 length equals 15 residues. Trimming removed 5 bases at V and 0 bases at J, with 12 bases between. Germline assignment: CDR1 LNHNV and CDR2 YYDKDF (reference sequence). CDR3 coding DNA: TGTGCCACCAGCCGTGAGGGGAGTAGCACAGATACGCAGTATTTT. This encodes CATSREGSSTDTQYF.

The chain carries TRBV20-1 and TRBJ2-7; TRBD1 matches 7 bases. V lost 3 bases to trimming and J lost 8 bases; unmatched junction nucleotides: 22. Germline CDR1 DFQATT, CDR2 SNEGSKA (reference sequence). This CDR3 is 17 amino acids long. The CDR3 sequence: CSASPLGRPDRSTKQYF. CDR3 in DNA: TGCAGTGCTAGTCCCTTGGGCCGTCCGGACAGGAGCACGAAGCAGTACTTC.

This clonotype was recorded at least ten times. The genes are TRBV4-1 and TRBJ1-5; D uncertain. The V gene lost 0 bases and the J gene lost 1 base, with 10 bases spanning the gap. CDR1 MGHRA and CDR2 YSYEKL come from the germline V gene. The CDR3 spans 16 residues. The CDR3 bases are TGCGCCAGCAGCCAAGATTCAGGCGTCAGCAATCAGCCCCAGCATTTT. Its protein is CASSQDSGVSNQPQHF.

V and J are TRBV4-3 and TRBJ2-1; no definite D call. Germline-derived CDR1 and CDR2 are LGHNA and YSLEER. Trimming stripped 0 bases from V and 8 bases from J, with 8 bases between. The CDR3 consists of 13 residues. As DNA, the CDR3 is TGCGCCAGCAGCCAAGATGCAAGCGATGAGCAGTTCTTC. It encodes CASSQDASDEQFF.

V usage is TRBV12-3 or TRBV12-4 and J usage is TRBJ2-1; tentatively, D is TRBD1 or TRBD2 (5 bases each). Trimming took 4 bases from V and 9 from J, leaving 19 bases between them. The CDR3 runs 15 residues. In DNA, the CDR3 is TGTGCCAGCAGTTCCGGGACCAAGGGTAGGGGTGAGCAGTTCTTC. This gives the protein CASSSGTKGRGEQFF.

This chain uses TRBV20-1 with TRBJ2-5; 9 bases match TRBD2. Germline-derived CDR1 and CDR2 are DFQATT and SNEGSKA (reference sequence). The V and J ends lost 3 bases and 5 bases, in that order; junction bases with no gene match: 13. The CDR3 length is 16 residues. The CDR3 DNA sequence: TGCAGTGCTAGTGGTTATGCGGGGGGGCCGTGGGAGACCCAGTACTTC. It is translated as CSASGYAGGPWETQYF.

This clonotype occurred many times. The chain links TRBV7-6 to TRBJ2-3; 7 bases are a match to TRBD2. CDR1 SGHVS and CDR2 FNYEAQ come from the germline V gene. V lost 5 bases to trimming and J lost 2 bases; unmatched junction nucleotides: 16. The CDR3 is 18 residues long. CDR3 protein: CASSPLGGGNWDTDTQYF. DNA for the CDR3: TGTGCCAGCAGCCCCCTTGGGGGGGGGAATTGGGACACAGATACGCAGTATTTT.

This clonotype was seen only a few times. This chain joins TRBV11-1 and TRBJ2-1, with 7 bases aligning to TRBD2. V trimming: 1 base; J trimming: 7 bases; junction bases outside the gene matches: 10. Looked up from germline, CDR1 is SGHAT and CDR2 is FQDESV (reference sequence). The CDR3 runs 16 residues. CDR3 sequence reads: CASSLEAGLEGNEQFF. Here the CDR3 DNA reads TGTGCCAGCAGCTTAGAGGCAGGACTAGAGGGGAATGAGCAGTTCTTC.

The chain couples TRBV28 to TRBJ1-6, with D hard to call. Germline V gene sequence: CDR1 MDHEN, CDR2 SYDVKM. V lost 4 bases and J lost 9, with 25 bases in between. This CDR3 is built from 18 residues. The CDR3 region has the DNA TGTGCCAGCAGTTCGCAGGTTATCGTTCACCCTACGATTTCACCCCTCCACTTT. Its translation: CASSSQVIVHPTISPLHF.

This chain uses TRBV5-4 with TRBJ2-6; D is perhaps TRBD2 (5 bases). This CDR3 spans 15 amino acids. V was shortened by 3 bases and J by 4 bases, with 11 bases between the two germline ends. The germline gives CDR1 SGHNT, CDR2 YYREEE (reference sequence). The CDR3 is CASSSDWLGANVLTF. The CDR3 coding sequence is TGTGCCAGCAGCTCGGACTGGCTAGGGGCCAACGTCCTGACTTTC.

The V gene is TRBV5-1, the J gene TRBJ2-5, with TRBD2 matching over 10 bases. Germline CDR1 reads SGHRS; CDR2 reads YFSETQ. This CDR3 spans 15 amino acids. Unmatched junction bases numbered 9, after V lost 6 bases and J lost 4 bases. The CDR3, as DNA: TGCGCCAGCACCTCCGTAGCGGGGGGCCTAGAGACCCAGTACTTC. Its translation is CASTSVAGGLETQYF.

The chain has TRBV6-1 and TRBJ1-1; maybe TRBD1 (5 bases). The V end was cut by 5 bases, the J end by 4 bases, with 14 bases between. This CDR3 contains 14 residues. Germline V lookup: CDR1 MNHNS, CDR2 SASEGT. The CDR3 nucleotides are TGTGCCAGCAGTAAGGGGTTAGTGGGCACTGAAGCTTTCTTT. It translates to CASSKGLVGTEAFF.

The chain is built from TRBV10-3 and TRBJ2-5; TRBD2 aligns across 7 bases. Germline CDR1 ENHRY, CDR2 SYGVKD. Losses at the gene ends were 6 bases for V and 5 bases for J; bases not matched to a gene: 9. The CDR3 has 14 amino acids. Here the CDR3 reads CAISSSGSMETQYF. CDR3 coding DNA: TGTGCCATCAGCTCTAGCGGATCAATGGAGACCCAGTACTTC.

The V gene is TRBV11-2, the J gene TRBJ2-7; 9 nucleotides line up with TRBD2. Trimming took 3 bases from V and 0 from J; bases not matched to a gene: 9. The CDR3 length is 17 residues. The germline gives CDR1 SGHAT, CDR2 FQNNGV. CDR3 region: CASSFDVGGGASYEQYF. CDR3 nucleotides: TGTGCCAGCAGCTTTGATGTGGGCGGGGGGGCCTCCTACGAGCAGTACTTC.

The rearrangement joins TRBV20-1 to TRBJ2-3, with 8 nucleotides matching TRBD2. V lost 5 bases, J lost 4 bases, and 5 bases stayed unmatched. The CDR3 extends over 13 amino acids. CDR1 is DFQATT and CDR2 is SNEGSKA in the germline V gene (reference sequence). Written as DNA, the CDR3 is TGCAGTGCTGCGTCCGGGGGGGCAGATACGCAGTATTTT. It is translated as CSAASGGADTQYF.

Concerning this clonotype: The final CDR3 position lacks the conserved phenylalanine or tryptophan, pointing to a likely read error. CDR3 nucleotide sequence: TGCGCCAGCAGCGTAGTGGACGGGAACAATGAGCAGTTCTAC. The encoded protein is CASSVVDGNNEQFY. The chain couples TRBV5-1 to TRBJ2-1; TRBD2 might be the D (5 bases). The CDR3 contains 14 residues. The V gene lost 4 bases and the J gene lost 5 bases, with 13 bases spanning the gap. The germline V gene encodes CDR1 SGHRS and CDR2 YFSETQ.

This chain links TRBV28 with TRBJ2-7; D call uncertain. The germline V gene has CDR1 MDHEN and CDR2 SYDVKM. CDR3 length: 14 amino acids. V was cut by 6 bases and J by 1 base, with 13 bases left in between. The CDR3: CASRAGRQSYEQYF. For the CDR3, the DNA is TGTGCCAGCAGGGCAGGACGGCAATCCTACGAGCAGTACTTC. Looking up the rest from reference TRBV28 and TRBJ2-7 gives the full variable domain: DVKVTQSSRYLVKRTGEKVFLECVQDMDHENMFWYRQDPGLGLRLIYFSYDVKMKEKGDIPEGYSVSREKKERFSLILESASTNQTSMYLCASRAGRQSYEQYFGPGTRLTVT.

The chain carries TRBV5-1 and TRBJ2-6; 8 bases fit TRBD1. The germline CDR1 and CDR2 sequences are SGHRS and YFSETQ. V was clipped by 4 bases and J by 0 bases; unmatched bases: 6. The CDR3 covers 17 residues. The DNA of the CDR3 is TGCGCCAGCAGCGACGGGACAGGTATCTCTGGGGCCAACGTCCTGACTTTC. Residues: CASSDGTGISGANVLTF.